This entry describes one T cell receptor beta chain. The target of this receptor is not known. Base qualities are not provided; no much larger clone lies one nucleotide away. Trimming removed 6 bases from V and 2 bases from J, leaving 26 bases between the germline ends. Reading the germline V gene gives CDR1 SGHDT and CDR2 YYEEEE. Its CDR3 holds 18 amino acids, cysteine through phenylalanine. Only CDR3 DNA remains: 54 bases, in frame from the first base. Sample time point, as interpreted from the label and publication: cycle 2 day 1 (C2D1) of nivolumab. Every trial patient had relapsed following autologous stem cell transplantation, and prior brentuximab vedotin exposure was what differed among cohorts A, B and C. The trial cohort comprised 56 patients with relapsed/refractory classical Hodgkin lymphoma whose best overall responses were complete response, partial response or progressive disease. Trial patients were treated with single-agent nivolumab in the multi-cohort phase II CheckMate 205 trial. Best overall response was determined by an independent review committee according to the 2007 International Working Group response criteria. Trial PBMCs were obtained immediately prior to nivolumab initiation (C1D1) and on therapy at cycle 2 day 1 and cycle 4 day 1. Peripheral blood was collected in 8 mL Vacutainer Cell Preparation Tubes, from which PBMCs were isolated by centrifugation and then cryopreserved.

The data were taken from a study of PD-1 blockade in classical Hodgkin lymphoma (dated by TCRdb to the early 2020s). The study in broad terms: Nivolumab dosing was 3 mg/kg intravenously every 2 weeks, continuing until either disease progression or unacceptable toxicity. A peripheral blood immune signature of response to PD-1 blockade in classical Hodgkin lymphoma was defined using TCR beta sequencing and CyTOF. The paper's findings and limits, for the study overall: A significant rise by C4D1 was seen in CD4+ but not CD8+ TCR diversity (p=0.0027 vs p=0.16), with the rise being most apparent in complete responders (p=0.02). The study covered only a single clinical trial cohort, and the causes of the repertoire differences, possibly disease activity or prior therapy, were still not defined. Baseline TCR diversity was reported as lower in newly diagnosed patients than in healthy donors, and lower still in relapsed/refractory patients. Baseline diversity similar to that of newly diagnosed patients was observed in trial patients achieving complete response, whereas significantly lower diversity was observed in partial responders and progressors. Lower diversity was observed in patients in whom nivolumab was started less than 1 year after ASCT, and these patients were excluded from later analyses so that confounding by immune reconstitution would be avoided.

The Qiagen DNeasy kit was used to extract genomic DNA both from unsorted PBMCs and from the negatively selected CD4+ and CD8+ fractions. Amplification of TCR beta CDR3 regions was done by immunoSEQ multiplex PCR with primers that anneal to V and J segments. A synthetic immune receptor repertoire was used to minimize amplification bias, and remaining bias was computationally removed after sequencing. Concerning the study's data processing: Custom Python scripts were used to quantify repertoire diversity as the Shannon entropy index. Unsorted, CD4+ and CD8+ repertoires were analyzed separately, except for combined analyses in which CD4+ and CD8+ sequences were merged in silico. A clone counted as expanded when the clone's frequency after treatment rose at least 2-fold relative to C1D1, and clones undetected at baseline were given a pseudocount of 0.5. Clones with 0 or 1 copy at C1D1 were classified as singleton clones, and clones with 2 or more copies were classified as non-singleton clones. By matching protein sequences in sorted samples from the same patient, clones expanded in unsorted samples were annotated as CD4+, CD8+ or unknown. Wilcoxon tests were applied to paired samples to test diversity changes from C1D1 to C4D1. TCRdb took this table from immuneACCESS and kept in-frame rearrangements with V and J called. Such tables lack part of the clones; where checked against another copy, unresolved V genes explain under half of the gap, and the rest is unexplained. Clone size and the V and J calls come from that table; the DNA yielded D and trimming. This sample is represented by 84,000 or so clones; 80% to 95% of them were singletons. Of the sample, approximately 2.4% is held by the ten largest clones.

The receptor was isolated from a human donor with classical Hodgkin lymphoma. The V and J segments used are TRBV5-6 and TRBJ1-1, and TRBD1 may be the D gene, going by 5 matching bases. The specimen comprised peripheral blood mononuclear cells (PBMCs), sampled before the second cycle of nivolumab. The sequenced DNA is TGTGCCAGCACATCAGTGTTTTTAGGTGGGGGACCTAACACTGAAGCTTTCTTT. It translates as CASTSVFLGGGPNTEAFF. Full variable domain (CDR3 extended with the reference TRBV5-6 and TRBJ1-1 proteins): DAGVTQSPTHLIKTRGQQVTLRCSPKSGHDTVSWYQQALGQGPQFIFQYYEEEERQRGNFPDRFSGHQFPNYSSELNVNALLLGDSALYLCASTSVFLGGGPNTEAFFGQGTRLTVV.